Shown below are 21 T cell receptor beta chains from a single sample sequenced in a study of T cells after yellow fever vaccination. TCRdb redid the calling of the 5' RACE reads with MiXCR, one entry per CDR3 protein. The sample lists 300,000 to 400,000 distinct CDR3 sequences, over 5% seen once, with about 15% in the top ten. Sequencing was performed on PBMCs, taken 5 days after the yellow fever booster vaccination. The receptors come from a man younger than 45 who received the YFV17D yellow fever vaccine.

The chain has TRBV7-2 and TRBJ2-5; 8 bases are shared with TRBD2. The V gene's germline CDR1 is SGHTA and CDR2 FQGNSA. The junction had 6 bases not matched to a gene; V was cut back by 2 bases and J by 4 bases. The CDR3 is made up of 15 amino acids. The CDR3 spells CASSLTHGGAETQYF. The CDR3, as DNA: TGTGCCAGCAGCTTAACCCACGGGGGGGCAGAGACCCAGTACTTC.

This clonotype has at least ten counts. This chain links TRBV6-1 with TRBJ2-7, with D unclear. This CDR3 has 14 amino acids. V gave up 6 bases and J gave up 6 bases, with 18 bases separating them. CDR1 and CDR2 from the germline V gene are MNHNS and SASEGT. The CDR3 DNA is TGTGCCAGCAGGCTGTCGGCAGACCCCTCCGAGCAGTACTTC. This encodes CASRLSADPSEQYF.

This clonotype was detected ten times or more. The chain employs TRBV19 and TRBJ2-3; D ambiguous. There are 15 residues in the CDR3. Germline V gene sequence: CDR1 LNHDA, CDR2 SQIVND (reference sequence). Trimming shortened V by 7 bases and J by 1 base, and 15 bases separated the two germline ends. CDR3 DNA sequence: TGTGCCAGTACTTCCTTAGCCCAAGGCACAGATACGCAGTATTTT. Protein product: CASTSLAQGTDTQYF.

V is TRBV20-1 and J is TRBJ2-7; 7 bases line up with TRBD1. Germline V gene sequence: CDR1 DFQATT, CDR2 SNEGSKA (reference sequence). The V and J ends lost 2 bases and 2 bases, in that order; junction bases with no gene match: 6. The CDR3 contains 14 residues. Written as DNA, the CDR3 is TGCAGTGCTAGACCTGGGACAGCTACCTACGAGCAGTACTTC. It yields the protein CSARPGTATYEQYF.

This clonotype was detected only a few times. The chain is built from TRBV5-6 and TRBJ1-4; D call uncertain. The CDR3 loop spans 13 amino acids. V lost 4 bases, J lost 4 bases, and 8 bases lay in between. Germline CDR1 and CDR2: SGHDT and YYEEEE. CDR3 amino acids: CASSGRFNEKLFF. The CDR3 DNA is TGTGCCAGCAGCGGACGGTTTAATGAAAAACTGTTTTTT.

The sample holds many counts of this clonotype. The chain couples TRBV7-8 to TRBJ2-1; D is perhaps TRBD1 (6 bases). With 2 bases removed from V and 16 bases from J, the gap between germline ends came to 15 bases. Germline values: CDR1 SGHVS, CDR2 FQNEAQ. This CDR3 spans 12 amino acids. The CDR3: CASSLYLQGTFF. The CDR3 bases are TGTGCCAGCAGCTTATATTTGCAGGGGACCTTCTTC.

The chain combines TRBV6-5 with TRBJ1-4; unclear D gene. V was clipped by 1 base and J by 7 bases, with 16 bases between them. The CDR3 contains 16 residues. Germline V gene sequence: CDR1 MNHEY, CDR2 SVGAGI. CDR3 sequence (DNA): TGTGCCAGCAGTTACTTGGTACCTCTCCCTGGTGAAAAACTGTTTTTT. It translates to CASSYLVPLPGEKLFF.

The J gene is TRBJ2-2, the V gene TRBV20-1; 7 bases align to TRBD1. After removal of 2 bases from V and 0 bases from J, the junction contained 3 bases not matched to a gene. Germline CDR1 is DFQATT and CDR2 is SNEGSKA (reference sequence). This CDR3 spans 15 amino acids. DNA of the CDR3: TGCAGTGCTAGAACCGGGACAGCGAACACCGGGGAGCTGTTTTTT. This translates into CSARTGTANTGELFF.

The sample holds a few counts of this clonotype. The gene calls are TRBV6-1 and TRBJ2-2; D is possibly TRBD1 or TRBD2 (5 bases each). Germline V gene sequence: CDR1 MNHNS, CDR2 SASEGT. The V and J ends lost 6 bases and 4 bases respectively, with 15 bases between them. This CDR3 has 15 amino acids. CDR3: CASRTGATPTGELFF. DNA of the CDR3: TGTGCCAGCAGGACCGGGGCCACCCCCACCGGGGAGCTGTTTTTT.

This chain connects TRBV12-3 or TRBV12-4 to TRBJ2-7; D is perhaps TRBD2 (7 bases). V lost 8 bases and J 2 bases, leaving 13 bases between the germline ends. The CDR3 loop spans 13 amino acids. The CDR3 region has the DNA TGTGCCAGCTGGGGGGGGGCGGCCTACGAGCAGTACTTC. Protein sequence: CASWGGAAYEQYF.

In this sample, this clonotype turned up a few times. The CDR3 here is CASSPPRGRLGGANVLTF. DNA of the CDR3: TGTGCCAGCTCACCACCGCGGGGACGGCTAGGGGGGGCCAACGTCCTGACTTTC. This chain links TRBV18 with TRBJ2-6; possibly TRBD2 for D (6 bases). The CDR3 sequence is 18 residues long. V was clipped by 0 bases and J by 4 bases, with 16 bases between them. Germline CDR1 and CDR2: KGHSH and LQKENI.

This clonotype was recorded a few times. The CDR3 sequence: CASSSSLGASGRAILREQYF. CDR3 nucleotide sequence: TGTGCCAGCAGTTCCTCCCTTGGGGCCAGCGGGAGGGCCATTCTCCGCGAGCAGTACTTC. The rearrangement links TRBV6-2 or TRBV6-3 to TRBJ2-7; 10 bases agree with TRBD2. Looked up from germline, CDR1 is MNHEY and CDR2 is SVGEGT. The CDR3 extends over 20 amino acids. V lost 4 bases and J lost 6; bases outside the gene matches: 24.

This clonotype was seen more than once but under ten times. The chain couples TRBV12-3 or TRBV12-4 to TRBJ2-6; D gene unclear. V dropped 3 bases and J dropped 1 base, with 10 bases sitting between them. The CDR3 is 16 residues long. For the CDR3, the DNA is TGTGCCAGCAGTTTTATCGTCCAGTCTGGGGCCAACGTCCTGACTTTC. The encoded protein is CASSFIVQSGANVLTF.

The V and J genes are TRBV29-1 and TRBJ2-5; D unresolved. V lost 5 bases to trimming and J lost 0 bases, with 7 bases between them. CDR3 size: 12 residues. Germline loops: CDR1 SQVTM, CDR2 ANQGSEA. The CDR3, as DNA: TGCAGCGTTAGCGCGTACCAAGAGACCCAGTACTTC. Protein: CSVSAYQETQYF.

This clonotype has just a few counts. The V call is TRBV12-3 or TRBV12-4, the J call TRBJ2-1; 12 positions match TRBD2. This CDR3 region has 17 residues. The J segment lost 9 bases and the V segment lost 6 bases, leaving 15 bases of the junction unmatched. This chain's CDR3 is CASRGLAGKGMTSEQFF. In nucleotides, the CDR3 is TGTGCCAGCAGAGGACTAGCGGGAAAGGGGATGACGAGTGAGCAGTTCTTC.

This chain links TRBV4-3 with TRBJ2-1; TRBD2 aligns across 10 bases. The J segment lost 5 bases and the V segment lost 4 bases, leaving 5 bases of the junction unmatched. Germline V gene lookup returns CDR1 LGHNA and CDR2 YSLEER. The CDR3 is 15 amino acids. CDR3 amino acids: CASSLRTSGNNEQFF. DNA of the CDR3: TGCGCCAGCAGCCTAAGGACTAGCGGAAACAATGAGCAGTTCTTC.

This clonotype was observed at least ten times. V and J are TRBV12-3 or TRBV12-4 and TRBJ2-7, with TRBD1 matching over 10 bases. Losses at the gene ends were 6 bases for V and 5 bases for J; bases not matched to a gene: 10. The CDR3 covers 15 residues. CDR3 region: CASSPGTGVLNEQYF. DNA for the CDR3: TGTGCCAGCAGCCCCGGGACAGGGGTTCTCAACGAGCAGTACTTC.

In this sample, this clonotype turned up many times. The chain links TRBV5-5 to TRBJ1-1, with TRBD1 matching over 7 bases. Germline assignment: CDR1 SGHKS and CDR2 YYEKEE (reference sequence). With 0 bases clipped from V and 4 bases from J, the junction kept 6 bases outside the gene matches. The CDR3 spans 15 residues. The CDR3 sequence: CASSLGPGGGTEAFF. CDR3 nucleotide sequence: TGTGCCAGCAGCTTGGGCCCAGGGGGAGGCACTGAAGCTTTCTTT. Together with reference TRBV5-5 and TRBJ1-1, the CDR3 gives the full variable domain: DAGVTQSPTHLIKTRGQQVTLRCSPISGHKSVSWYQQVLGQGPQFIFQYYEKEERGRGNFPDRFSARQFPNYSSELNVNALLLGDSALYLCASSLGPGGGTEAFFGQGTRLTVV.

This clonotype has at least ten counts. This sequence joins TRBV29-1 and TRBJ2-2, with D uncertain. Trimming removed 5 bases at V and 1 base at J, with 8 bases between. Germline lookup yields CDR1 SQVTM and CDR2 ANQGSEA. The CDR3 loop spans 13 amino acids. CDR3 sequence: CSVSQLNTGELFF. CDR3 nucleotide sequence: TGCAGCGTTAGTCAGCTGAACACCGGGGAGCTGTTTTTT.

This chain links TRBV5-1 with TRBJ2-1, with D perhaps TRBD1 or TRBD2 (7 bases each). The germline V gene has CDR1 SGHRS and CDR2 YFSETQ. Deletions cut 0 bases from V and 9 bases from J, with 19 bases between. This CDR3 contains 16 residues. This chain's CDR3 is CASSLELGTAGFEQFF. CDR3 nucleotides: TGCGCCAGCAGCTTGGAGTTAGGGACAGCGGGATTTGAGCAGTTCTTC.

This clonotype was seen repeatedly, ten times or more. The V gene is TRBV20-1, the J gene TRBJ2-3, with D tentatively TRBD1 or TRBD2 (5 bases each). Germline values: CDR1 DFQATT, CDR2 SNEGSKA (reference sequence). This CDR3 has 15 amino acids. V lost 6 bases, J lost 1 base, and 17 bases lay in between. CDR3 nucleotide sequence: TGCAGTGCCGACGTTTGGGGGAGAGGCACAGATACGCAGTATTTT. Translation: CSADVWGRGTDTQYF.